Below, 27 T cell receptor beta chains from the same sample are listed, as sequenced in a study of cytotoxic CD8 clonotypes in ibrutinib-treated CLL. Generated by immunoSEQ multiplex PCR, the TCRdb table keeps only in-frame clones and is missing some. The repertoire holds about 130,000 clones, roughly 80% seen once, with 2.5% to 3.5% in the top ten. Sequenced material: PBMCs, taken after 24 months of ibrutinib treatment. These receptors were obtained from a human donor with chronic lymphocytic leukemia.

Only one count was recorded for this clone. The chain recombines TRBV10-2 with TRBJ2-5, with 10 nucleotides matching TRBD2. CDR3 length: 14 residues. CDR1 and CDR2 (germline): WSHSY, SAAADI. V lost 7 bases and J lost 5; bases outside the gene matches: 7. In DNA, the CDR3 is TGCGCCAGCAATAAAGCGGGGGGGTTGGAGACCCAGTACTTC. Translation gives CASNKAGGLETQYF.

This clone came up once. This chain joins TRBV5-1 and TRBJ2-3; perhaps D is TRBD1 or TRBD2 (6 bases each). Germline V lookup: CDR1 SGHRS, CDR2 YFSETQ. The CDR3 has 15 amino acids. Trimming stripped 2 bases from V and 1 base from J, with 11 bases between. DNA of the CDR3: TGCGCCAGCAGCTTTTCAGGGGAGGGCACAGATACGCAGTATTTT. Translated, it gives CASSFSGEGTDTQYF.

This chain uses TRBV7-8 with TRBJ2-2; D not resolved. Deletions cut 1 base from V and 1 base from J, with 7 bases between. The length of the CDR3 is 15 residues. CDR1 is SGHVS, CDR2 FQNEAQ, per germline. This CDR3 reads CASSLVSGNTGELFF. The CDR3 DNA sequence: TGTGCCAGCAGCTTAGTATCAGGGAACACCGGGGAGCTGTTTTTT.

The chain joins TRBV11-2 to TRBJ1-4, with D perhaps TRBD1 (5 bases). CDR1 and CDR2 (germline): SGHAT, FQNNGV. This CDR3 comprises 16 residues. V dropped 1 base and J dropped 4 bases, with 13 bases sitting between them. The CDR3 protein is CASSLGSGPYNEKLFF. As DNA, the CDR3 is TGTGCCAGCAGCTTAGGTTCAGGGCCATATAATGAAAAACTGTTTTTT.

The V and J genes are TRBV18 and TRBJ1-4, with 10 bases identical to TRBD1. The length of the CDR3 is 15 residues. V shed 3 bases, J shed 5 bases, and the junction held 3 bases outside the gene matches. The germline V gene has CDR1 KGHSH and CDR2 LQKENI. The CDR3 coding sequence is TGTGCCAGCTCACCCAGACAGGGGGCGAATGAAAAACTGTTTTTT. Encoded protein: CASSPRQGANEKLFF.

DNA of the CDR3: TGTGCCAGTAGTATGGGTGTCGTTGGGAGTGAAAAACTGTTTTTT. Its protein product is CASSMGVVGSEKLFF. The chain uses TRBV19 and TRBJ1-4, with D unclear. V lost 3 bases, J lost 7 bases, and 15 bases lay in between. Per germline, CDR1 LNHDA and CDR2 SQIVND (reference sequence). The CDR3 covers 15 residues.

A few counts support this clone. The chain recombines TRBV9 with TRBJ1-5; D gene uncertain. The CDR3 extends over 13 amino acids. The V end was cut by 4 bases, the J end by 9 bases, with 14 bases between. The germline V gene encodes CDR1 SGDLS and CDR2 YYNGEE. CDR3 sequence: CASSITVRGPQHF. DNA of the CDR3: TGTGCCAGCAGCATAACGGTCCGCGGGCCCCAGCATTTT.

V gene TRBV29-1 combines with J gene TRBJ2-6; no firm D call. Trimming took 4 bases from V and 5 from J, leaving 3 bases between them. The CDR3 runs 11 residues. The germline CDR1 and CDR2 sequences are SQVTM and ANQGSEA. The CDR3 spells CSVVRANVLTF. The DNA of the CDR3 is TGCAGCGTTGTGAGGGCCAACGTCCTGACTTTC.

The chain joins TRBV2 to TRBJ1-2, with D maybe TRBD1 (6 bases). This CDR3 region has 13 residues. V was pared by 8 bases and J by 7 bases, with 17 bases between. Germline values: CDR1 SNHLY, CDR2 FYNNEI. CDR3: CASGEEEGVGYTF. CDR3 DNA: TGTGCCAGCGGGGAGGAGGAGGGGGTTGGCTACACCTTC. Combining the CDR3 with reference TRBV2 and TRBJ1-2 gives the whole variable domain EPEVTQTPSHQVTQMGQEVILRCVPISNHLYFYWYRQILGQKVEFLVSFYNNEISEKSEIFDDQFSVERPDGSNFTLKIRSTKLEDSAMYFCASGEEEGVGYTFGSGTRLTVV.

With respect to this clone: One end of the junction varies from germline; a read error may be responsible. The V and J genes are TRBV5-5 and TRBJ1-2; 7 bases are a match to TRBD1. The CDR3 is made up of 15 amino acids. Germline V gives CDR1 SGHKS, CDR2 YYEKEE (reference sequence). The CDR3 region has the DNA TGTGCCAGCAGCTCCGGACAGGCCGCCAACTCTGGCTACACCTTC. This codes for CASSSGQAANSGYTF.

This clone was observed a single time. V and J are TRBV11-2 and TRBJ2-7, with TRBD1 identical over 7 bases. Germline-derived CDR1 and CDR2 are SGHAT and FQNNGV. V shed 3 bases and J 3 bases; nucleotides not matched to a gene: 2. This CDR3 is 13 amino acids long. This CDR3 is CASSLGDSYEQYF. The CDR3 region has the DNA TGTGCCAGCAGCTTGGGGGACAGCTACGAGCAGTACTTC.

The sample holds one count of this clone. V is TRBV18 and J is TRBJ2-5, with D unclear. Germline loops: CDR1 KGHSH, CDR2 LQKENI. Trimming took 4 bases from V and 3 from J, leaving 12 bases between them. The CDR3 sequence is 14 residues long. The CDR3 loop reads CASSLNRGEETQYF. CDR3 DNA: TGTGCCAGCTCACTAAACCGTGGGGAAGAGACCCAGTACTTC.

The chain combines TRBV19 with TRBJ2-2; 7 nucleotides agree with TRBD1. The junction had 7 bases not matched to a gene; V was cut back by 3 bases and J by 6 bases. This CDR3 region has 15 residues. Germline CDR1 is LNHDA and CDR2 is SQIVND (reference sequence). CDR3 in amino acids: CASSILGQMAGELFF. CDR3 DNA: TGTGCCAGTAGTATTTTGGGACAGATGGCCGGGGAGCTGTTTTTT. The full variable domain, in which reference TRBV19 and TRBJ2-2 provide the parts outside the CDR3, is DGGITQSPKYLFRKEGQNVTLSCEQNLNHDAMYWYRQDPGQGLRLIYYSQIVNDFQKGDIAEGYSVSREKKESFPLTVTSAQKNPTAFYLCASSILGQMAGELFFGEGSRLTVL.

This chain joins TRBV30 and TRBJ2-7; 11 nucleotides align to TRBD1. The V gene's germline CDR1 is GTSNPN and CDR2 SVGIG (reference sequence). The CDR3 covers 13 residues. With 5 bases clipped from V and 4 bases from J, the junction kept 4 bases outside the gene matches. CDR3 nucleotides: TGTGCCTGGGTCGGGACAGGGGGGTACGAGCAGTACTTC. Amino acid sequence: CAWVGTGGYEQYF. The whole variable domain, remainder taken from reference TRBV30 and TRBJ2-7, is SQTIHQWPATLVQPVGSPLSLECTVEGTSNPNLYWYRQAAGRGLQLLFYSVGIGQISSEVPQNLSASRPQDRQFILSSKKLLLSDSGFYLCAWVGTGGYEQYFGPGTRLTVT.

This clone was counted once. V and J are TRBV7-2 and TRBJ2-1; 11 bases are a match to TRBD1. Germline V gene sequence: CDR1 SGHTA, CDR2 FQGNSA. J lost 10 bases, V lost 5 bases, and 4 bases had no gene match. The CDR3 spans 13 residues. CDR3 protein: CASSGTGGREQFF. The CDR3 nucleotides read TGTGCCAGCAGCGGGACAGGGGGAAGAGAGCAGTTCTTC.

The chain joins TRBV27 to TRBJ1-5; D might be TRBD1 (6 bases). The CDR3 extends over 12 amino acids. V was clipped by 9 bases and J by 6 bases, with 12 bases between them. Germline lookup yields CDR1 MNHEY and CDR2 SMNVEV (reference sequence). CDR3 coding DNA: TGTGCCAGACCCGGGGGCAGTCAGCCCCAGCATTTT. Residues: CARPGGSQPQHF.

In DNA form, the CDR3 reads TGTGCCAGCAGCCCAACAGGGGTAAAAAATCAGCCCCAGCATTTT. It codes for CASSPTGVKNQPQHF. The chain is built from TRBV9 and TRBJ1-5, with TRBD1 matching over 7 bases. The CDR3 spans 15 residues. V shed 4 bases, J shed 4 bases, and the junction held 8 bases outside the gene matches. In germline, CDR1 is SGDLS, CDR2 YYNGEE.

The chain links TRBV5-1 to TRBJ1-1; D unclear. The CDR3 is made up of 14 amino acids. Trimming took off 0 bases at V and 5 bases at J, with 11 bases between the two ends. The germline gives CDR1 SGHRS, CDR2 YFSETQ. CDR3 nucleotide sequence: TGCGCCAGCAGCTTGGGGAAGGGAGGAACTGAAGCTTTCTTT. Its translation: CASSLGKGGTEAFF.

V usage is TRBV5-6 and J usage is TRBJ2-2; D ambiguous. Germline V gene lookup returns CDR1 SGHDT and CDR2 YYEEEE. The CDR3 loop spans 16 amino acids. The V gene lost 1 base and the J gene lost 3 bases, with 13 bases spanning the gap. As DNA, the CDR3 is TGTGCCAGCAGCTTGTTTACAGTCCGAGACACCGGGGAGCTGTTTTTT. This sequence encodes CASSLFTVRDTGELFF.

The chain is built from TRBV20-1 and TRBJ2-7, with 7 bases matching TRBD1. The germline gives CDR1 DFQATT, CDR2 SNEGSKA (reference sequence). CDR3 length: 11 residues. V lost 3 bases to trimming and J lost 6 bases; unmatched junction nucleotides: 2. Here the CDR3 DNA reads TGCAGTGCTAGCCGACAGGGCGAGCAGTACTTC. Its protein is CSASRQGEQYF.

The chain employs TRBV2 and TRBJ1-2; D remains ambiguous. V lost 5 bases to trimming and J lost 4 bases, with 11 bases between them. CDR3 length: 13 amino acids. From germline, CDR1 is SNHLY and CDR2 FYNNEI. The CDR3 protein is CASSYEEGYGYTF. CDR3 nucleotide sequence: TGTGCCAGCAGTTACGAGGAGGGCTATGGCTACACCTTC.

The chain links TRBV29-1 to TRBJ1-2; TRBD1 agrees at 7 bases. J lost 6 bases, V lost 7 bases, and 8 bases had no gene match. Germline V gene data show CDR1 as SQVTM and CDR2 as ANQGSEA. The CDR3 extends over 12 amino acids. The CDR3 sequence is CSAEEGADGYTF. CDR3 nucleotides: TGCAGCGCCGAGGAGGGGGCGGATGGCTACACCTTC.

This clone was detected once. V and J are TRBV5-6 and TRBJ1-2; tentative D call: TRBD1 (5 bases). V was trimmed by 4 bases and J by 4 bases, leaving 20 bases between them. CDR1 is SGHDT, CDR2 YYEEEE, per germline. CDR3 length: 16 amino acids. In nucleotides, the CDR3 is TGTGCCAGCAGCCCTCGGATCGACAGAAGAACCTATGGCTACACCTTC. Its translation is CASSPRIDRRTYGYTF.

The chain uses TRBV2 and TRBJ1-6; no definite D call. The length of the CDR3 is 14 residues. V was cut by 4 bases and J by 7 bases, with 11 bases left in between. Germline V gene data show CDR1 as SNHLY and CDR2 as FYNNEI. The CDR3 nucleotides read TGTGCCAGCAGTGCGAAGGCGGGAAATTCACCCCTCCACTTT. Protein: CASSAKAGNSPLHF.

The chain recombines TRBV5-1 with TRBJ2-7; 9 bases are shared with TRBD1. Germline CDR1 SGHRS, CDR2 YFSETQ. The CDR3 runs 14 residues. V dropped 4 bases and J dropped 6; count of bases not matched to a gene: 8. The CDR3 here is CASSPWDRAGEQYF. CDR3 sequence (DNA): TGCGCCAGCAGCCCCTGGGACAGGGCAGGCGAGCAGTACTTC.

The chain uses TRBV7-9 and TRBJ2-3; 11 nucleotides agree with TRBD2. The germline V gene has CDR1 SEHNR and CDR2 FQNEAQ (reference sequence). V shed 4 bases, J shed 2 bases, and the junction held 8 bases outside the gene matches. CDR3 length: 17 residues. In nucleotides, the CDR3 is TGTGCCAGCAGCTCAGAGGGGACTAGCGGACCCACAGATACGCAGTATTTT. Its protein product is CASSSEGTSGPTDTQYF.

This clone was counted a single time. This chain connects TRBV19 to TRBJ1-3; D gene unclear. The V gene lost 9 bases and the J gene lost 3 bases, with 9 bases spanning the gap. Germline assignment: CDR1 LNHDA and CDR2 SQIVND (reference sequence). CDR3 length: 12 residues. Written as DNA, the CDR3 is TGTGCCAGCAAAGAGGGTGGAAACACCATATATTTT. Translated, it gives CASKEGGNTIYF.